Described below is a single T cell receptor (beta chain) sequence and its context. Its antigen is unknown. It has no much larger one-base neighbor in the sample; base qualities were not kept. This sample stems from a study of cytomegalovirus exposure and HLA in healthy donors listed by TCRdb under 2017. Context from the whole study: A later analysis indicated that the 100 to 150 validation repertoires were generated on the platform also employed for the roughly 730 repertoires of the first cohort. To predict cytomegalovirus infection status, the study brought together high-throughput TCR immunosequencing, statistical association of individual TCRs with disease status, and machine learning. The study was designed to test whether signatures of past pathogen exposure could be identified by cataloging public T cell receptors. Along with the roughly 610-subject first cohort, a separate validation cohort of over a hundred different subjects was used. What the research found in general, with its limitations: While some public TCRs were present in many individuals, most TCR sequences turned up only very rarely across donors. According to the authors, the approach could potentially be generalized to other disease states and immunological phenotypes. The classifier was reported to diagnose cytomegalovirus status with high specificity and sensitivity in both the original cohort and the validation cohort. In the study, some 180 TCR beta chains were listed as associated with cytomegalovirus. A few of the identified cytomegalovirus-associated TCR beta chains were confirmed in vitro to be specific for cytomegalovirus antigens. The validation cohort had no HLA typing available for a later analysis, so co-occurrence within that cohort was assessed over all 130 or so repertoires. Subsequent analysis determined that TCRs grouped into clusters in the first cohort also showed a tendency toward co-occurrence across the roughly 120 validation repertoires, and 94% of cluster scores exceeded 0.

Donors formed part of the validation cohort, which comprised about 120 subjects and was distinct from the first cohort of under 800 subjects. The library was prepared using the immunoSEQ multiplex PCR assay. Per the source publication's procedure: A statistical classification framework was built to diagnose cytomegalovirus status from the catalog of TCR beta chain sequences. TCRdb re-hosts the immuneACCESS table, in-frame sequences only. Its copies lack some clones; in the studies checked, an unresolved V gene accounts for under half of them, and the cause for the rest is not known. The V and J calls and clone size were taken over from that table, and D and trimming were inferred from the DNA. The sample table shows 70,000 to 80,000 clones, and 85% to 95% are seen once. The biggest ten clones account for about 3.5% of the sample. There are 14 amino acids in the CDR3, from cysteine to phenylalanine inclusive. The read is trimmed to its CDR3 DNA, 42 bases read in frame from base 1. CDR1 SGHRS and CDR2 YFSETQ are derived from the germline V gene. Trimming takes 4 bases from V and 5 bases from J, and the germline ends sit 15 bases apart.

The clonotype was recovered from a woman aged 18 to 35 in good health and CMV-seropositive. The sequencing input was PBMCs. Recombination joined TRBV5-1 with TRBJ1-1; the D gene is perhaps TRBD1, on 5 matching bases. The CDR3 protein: CASSPGRGGTEAFF. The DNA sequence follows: TGCGCCAGCAGCCCCGGTAGGGGCGGAACTGAAGCTTTCTTT.